This TCR beta chain was sequenced for a study of cytomegalovirus exposure and HLA in healthy donors. Study summary: Samples from HLA-typed donors yielded 65 million to 90 million unique TCRs in an early data release.

Use of 60 Vbeta and 13 Jbeta primers characterized the PCR. Some clones are missing from TCRdb's copy, which holds only in-frame ones; the method was immunoSEQ multiplex PCR. The repertoire holds about 99,000 clones, roughly 80% seen once, with approximately 4.3% in the top ten. Whole-study findings and limits: Some TCR beta chains (164 of them) were listed as cytomegalovirus-associated. Apparent HLA restriction characterized most CMV-associated TCR beta chains in a later analysis.

CDR1 SGHDN and CDR2 FVKESK come from the germline V gene. This CDR3 is 11 amino acids long. V was shortened by 4 bases and J by 12 bases, with 10 bases between the two germline ends. With regard to this clone: Its specificity is not known.

The gene calls are TRBV14 and TRBJ2-1; D gene ambiguous. Sequenced sample: PBMCs. The source of this sequence is a man over 45 in good health and CMV-seropositive. The CDR3 region has the DNA TGTGCCAGCAGCCCTTCCAGACTGCAGTTCTTC. It translates to CASSPSRLQFF.